The 27 T cell receptor beta chains below come from one sample, sequenced in a study of T cell responses to AZD1222 COVID-19 vaccine (dated by TCRdb to about 2021). Libraries were constructed by the immunoSEQ multiplex PCR assay. Imported from immuneACCESS, the table was reduced by TCRdb to in-frame sequences with V and J called. These copies leave out some clones; in studies compared against another copy, an unresolved V gene accounts for under half, and the cause of the remainder is not known. The sample records 250,000 to 300,000 clones, about 94% of which are singletons. Of the sample, around 0.5% falls within the top ten clones. Read against the paper, the sample's time point label means: about 28 days (+/-7) after the second vaccine dose. The sample here was peripheral blood, taken 28 days after the second AZD1222 dose. These receptors all stem from an adult who received the AZD1222 COVID-19 vaccine.

The rearrangement links TRBV7-9 to TRBJ2-7, with D perhaps matching TRBD2 (6 bases). CDR1 is SEHNR, CDR2 FQNEAQ, per germline (reference sequence). The CDR3 spans 12 residues. V lost 3 bases to trimming and J lost 6 bases, with 9 bases between them. This CDR3 is CASSFGGLEQYF. The CDR3 bases are TGTGCCAGCAGCTTCGGAGGGCTCGAGCAGTACTTC.

The V call is TRBV3-1 (or the pseudogene TRBV3-2), the J call TRBJ2-1, with 10 bases that match TRBD2. V was clipped by 2 bases and J by 8 bases; unmatched bases: 6. The germline V gene encodes CDR1 LGHDT and CDR2 YNNKEL (reference sequence). This CDR3 contains 15 residues. The CDR3 DNA reads TGTGCCAGCAGCCAACCAGCGGGAGGGCCTGATGAGCAGTTCTTC. Translation gives CASSQPAGGPDEQFF.

Details on this clone: A junction boundary mismatches the germline segment, possibly from a read error. The V gene is TRBV3-1 (or the pseudogene TRBV3-2), the J gene TRBJ2-7; 7 nucleotides match TRBD2. Germline assignment: CDR1 LGHDT and CDR2 YNNKEL (reference sequence). The CDR3 sequence is 14 residues long. The CDR3 region is CASSQGTERGKHYF. CDR3 nucleotide sequence: TGTGCCAGCAGCCAAGGTACCGAGCGGGGCAAGCATTACTTC.

The chain links TRBV5-1 to TRBJ1-2; 7 nucleotides match TRBD1. Trimming at V came to 3 bases and at J to 6 bases, leaving 14 bases not matched to a gene. This CDR3 spans 16 amino acids. Per germline, CDR1 SGHRS and CDR2 YFSETQ. In nucleotides, the CDR3 is TGCGCCAGCAGCTCCTTGGATGTAGGGGGCAAGAATGGCTACACCTTC. Translation gives CASSSLDVGGKNGYTF.

This rearrangement joins TRBV7-8 to TRBJ1-3; D is unresolved. The CDR3 loop spans 13 amino acids. Germline-derived CDR1 and CDR2 are SGHVS and FQNEAQ. Trimming removed 3 bases from V and 1 base from J, with 4 bases in between. The chain's CDR3 is CASSFISGNTIYF. The CDR3 bases are TGTGCCAGCAGCTTTATATCTGGAAACACCATATATTTT. Drawing the rest from reference TRBV7-8 and TRBJ1-3, the complete variable domain is GAGVSQSPRYKVAKRGQDVALRCDPISGHVSLFWYQQALGQGPEFLTYFQNEAQLDKSGLPSDRFFAERPEGSVSTLKIQRTQQEDSAVYLCASSFISGNTIYFGEGSWLTVV.

This chain uses TRBV5-4 with TRBJ1-1, with 7 nucleotides matching TRBD1. V trimming: 4 bases; J trimming: 5 bases; junction bases outside the gene matches: 8. Germline-derived CDR1 and CDR2 are SGHNT and YYREEE (reference sequence). The CDR3 consists of 14 residues. CDR3 sequence reads: CASSPRQGGTEAFF. In DNA form, the CDR3 reads TGTGCCAGCAGCCCTAGACAGGGTGGGACTGAAGCTTTCTTT.

This chain joins TRBV2 and TRBJ1-2; D remains unclear. Trimming shortened V by 6 bases and J by 7 bases, and 15 bases separated the two germline ends. This CDR3 spans 13 amino acids. In germline, CDR1 is SNHLY, CDR2 FYNNEI. In nucleotides, the CDR3 is TGTGCCAGCAGGCTCGACTGGGTTGGTGGCTACACCTTC. It translates to CASRLDWVGGYTF. Variable domain in full (rest from reference TRBV2 and TRBJ1-2): EPEVTQTPSHQVTQMGQEVILRCVPISNHLYFYWYRQILGQKVEFLVSFYNNEISEKSEIFDDQFSVERPDGSNFTLKIRSTKLEDSAMYFCASRLDWVGGYTFGSGTRLTVV.

This chain uses TRBV5-6 with TRBJ2-1; 12 bases agree with TRBD2. The CDR3 covers 16 residues. Trimming took 0 bases from V and 3 from J; bases not matched to a gene: 1. CDR1 and CDR2 (germline): SGHDT, YYEEEE. CDR3 nucleotide sequence: TGTGCCAGCAGCTTGGTGGGACTAGCGGGCTACAATGAGCAGTTCTTC. Its translation: CASSLVGLAGYNEQFF.

This sequence joins TRBV14 and TRBJ2-7, with 7 bases lining up with TRBD2. CDR3 length: 15 amino acids. The V gene end was trimmed by 5 bases and the J gene end by 6 bases; junction bases not matched to a gene: 13. The germline V gene encodes CDR1 SGHDN and CDR2 FVKESK. The CDR3 is CASSAGGSQASEQYF. The CDR3 DNA follows: TGTGCCAGCAGCGCTGGCGGGAGCCAAGCCAGCGAGCAGTACTTC.

This chain joins TRBV19 and TRBJ2-1; D call uncertain. The CDR3 extends over 13 amino acids. Germline lookup yields CDR1 LNHDA and CDR2 SQIVND (reference sequence). Trimming cost V 3 bases and J 7 bases, with 10 bases left between them. CDR3 amino acids: CASSIRSRNEQFF. In nucleotides, the CDR3 is TGTGCCAGTAGTATTCGCAGTAGGAATGAGCAGTTCTTC.

The count of this clone is one. This sequence joins TRBV5-5 and TRBJ1-1; TRBD1 aligns across 7 bases. The CDR3 loop spans 15 amino acids. Trimming took 1 base from V and 8 from J; bases not matched to a gene: 11. Germline CDR1 is SGHKS and CDR2 is YYEKEE (reference sequence). CDR3 nucleotides: TGTGCCAGCAGCTTGAACGTAGGTGGGACAGAGGAAGCTTTCTTT. The encoded protein is CASSLNVGGTEEAFF.

V is TRBV7-2 and J is TRBJ1-1; no firm D call. CDR1 and CDR2 (germline): SGHTA, FQGNSA. Trimming removed 2 bases at V and 0 bases at J, with 7 bases between. The CDR3 spans 14 residues. The CDR3 protein is CASSLSAVNTEAFF. Written as DNA, the CDR3 is TGTGCCAGCAGCTTATCGGCGGTGAACACTGAAGCTTTCTTT.

This chain connects TRBV9 to TRBJ1-1; no clear D gene. CDR1 is SGDLS and CDR2 is YYNGEE in the germline V gene. Trimming took 3 bases from V and 5 from J, leaving 17 bases between them. This CDR3 spans 15 amino acids. CDR3 in amino acids: CASSDRVTPGTEAFF. As DNA, the CDR3 is TGTGCCAGCAGCGACCGGGTGACCCCGGGAACTGAAGCTTTCTTT.

The genes are TRBV5-5 and TRBJ1-3; 8 nucleotides agree with TRBD1. This CDR3 is 16 amino acids long. J gave up 0 bases and V 4 bases, and 6 bases lay outside the gene matches. Per germline, CDR1 SGHKS and CDR2 YYEKEE (reference sequence). CDR3 amino acids: CASSRGQVISGNTIYF. The CDR3 DNA reads as TGTGCCAGCAGCAGGGGACAGGTGATCTCTGGAAACACCATATATTTT.

The rearrangement uses TRBV15 and TRBJ1-3; no definite D call. This CDR3 comprises 15 residues. V lost 5 bases, J lost 1 base, and 12 bases lay in between. CDR1 and CDR2 from the germline V gene are LNHNV and YYDKDF (reference sequence). The CDR3 bases are TGTGCCACCAGCGCCAGACGGGATTCTGGAAACACCATATATTTT. Residues: CATSARRDSGNTIYF. The complete variable domain, with remaining parts taken from reference TRBV15 and TRBJ1-3, reads DAMVIQNPRYQVTQFGKPVTLSCSQTLNHNVMYWYQQKSSQAPKLLFHYYDKDFNNEADTPDNFQSRRPNTSFCFLDIRSPGLGDTAMYLCATSARRDSGNTIYFGEGSWLTVV.

V is TRBV3-1 (or the pseudogene TRBV3-2) and J is TRBJ2-1; D ambiguous. Germline V gene data show CDR1 as LGHDT and CDR2 as YNNKEL (reference sequence). The CDR3 totals 14 residues. V lost 4 bases and J lost 3, with 10 bases in between. The chain's CDR3 is CASSRETDYNEQFF. DNA for the CDR3: TGTGCCAGCAGCCGAGAAACAGACTACAATGAGCAGTTCTTC.

The gene calls are TRBV18 and TRBJ2-3, with TRBD1 matching 9 bases. Trimming at V came to 6 bases and at J to 2 bases, leaving 6 bases not matched to a gene. The germline gives CDR1 KGHSH, CDR2 LQKENI. CDR3 length: 15 residues. Here the CDR3 reads CASSHGQGTTDTQYF. For the CDR3, the DNA is TGTGCCAGCTCCCATGGACAGGGGACCACAGATACGCAGTATTTT.

CDR3 amino acids: CASSFAGQYGYTF. The CDR3 nucleotides read TGTGCCAGCAGTTTTGCAGGGCAGTACGGCTACACCTTC. The chain has TRBV27 and TRBJ1-2, with D perhaps matching TRBD1 (5 bases). V lost 3 bases and J lost 8, with 13 bases in between. The CDR3 runs 13 residues. CDR1 and CDR2 from the germline V gene are MNHEY and SMNVEV (reference sequence).

This clone was detected a few times. The rearrangement joins TRBV4-1 to TRBJ2-7; D may match TRBD1 or TRBD2 (6 bases each). V was clipped by 4 bases and J by 0 bases, with 13 bases between them. Looked up from germline, CDR1 is MGHRA and CDR2 is YSYEKL. The CDR3 totals 15 residues. CDR3 in amino acids: CASSRVRGRSYEQYF. The CDR3, as DNA: TGCGCCAGCAGCCGCGTCCGGGGGCGCTCCTACGAGCAGTACTTC.

The chain uses TRBV24-1 and TRBJ2-1; D is tentatively TRBD1 or TRBD2 (5 bases each). The CDR3 is made up of 15 amino acids. Germline CDR1 and CDR2: KGHDR and SFDVKD. V lost 3 bases to trimming and J lost 2 bases, with 10 bases between them. CDR3 coding DNA: TGTGCCACCAGTGATGGGGGTGAGCCCTACAATGAGCAGTTCTTC. This codes for CATSDGGEPYNEQFF.

This rearrangement joins TRBV7-9 to TRBJ2-7; D possibly corresponds to TRBD1 (6 bases). The CDR3 is 12 residues long. V gave up 5 bases and J gave up 5 bases, with 10 bases separating them. CDR1 and CDR2 from the germline V gene are SEHNR and FQNEAQ (reference sequence). The CDR3 is CASSPRGNEQYF. Written as DNA, the CDR3 is TGTGCCAGCAGCCCCAGGGGCAACGAGCAGTACTTC.

This chain links TRBV7-2 with TRBJ1-1; no firm D call. From germline, CDR1 is SGHTA and CDR2 FQGNSA. This CDR3 is built from 15 residues. V was cut by 3 bases and J by 1 base, with 12 bases left in between. CDR3 loop: CASSFGPAKNTEAFF. In DNA, the CDR3 is TGTGCCAGCAGCTTCGGCCCAGCCAAGAACACTGAAGCTTTCTTT. Based on the CDR3 plus reference TRBV7-2 and TRBJ1-1, the full variable domain is GAGVSQSPSNKVTEKGKDVELRCDPISGHTALYWYRQSLGQGLEFLIYFQGNSAPDKSGLPSDRFSAERTGGSVSTLTIQRTQQEDSAVYLCASSFGPAKNTEAFFGQGTRLTVV.

The CDR3: CASSPISGASSYEQYF. The CDR3 coding sequence is TGTGCCAGCAGCCCTATATCCGGGGCTAGTAGCTACGAGCAGTACTTC. This rearrangement joins TRBV11-2 to TRBJ2-7; D may be TRBD1 or TRBD2 (5 bases each). CDR1 and CDR2 (germline): SGHAT, FQNNGV. Trimming pared 5 bases from V and 3 bases from J, leaving 20 bases between. CDR3 length: 16 residues.

This clone was observed a single time. The chain employs TRBV5-4 and TRBJ1-4, with a weak D call TRBD1 (6 bases). Germline CDR1 reads SGHNT; CDR2 reads YYREEE (reference sequence). Trimming cost V 2 bases and J 3 bases, with 17 bases left between them. The CDR3 is 17 amino acids. DNA of the CDR3: TGTGCCAGCAGCTTATCTGTTCGGGACATGTCTAATGAAAAACTGTTTTTT. This encodes CASSLSVRDMSNEKLFF.

The gene calls are TRBV9 and TRBJ1-2; the D gene is possibly TRBD1 (6 bases). V was shortened by 7 bases and J by 8 bases, with 18 bases between the two germline ends. The CDR3 contains 13 residues. Germline CDR1 SGDLS, CDR2 YYNGEE. The CDR3 region is CASGAWDIGGYTF. The CDR3 DNA is TGTGCCAGCGGGGCCTGGGACATCGGGGGCTACACCTTC.

The CDR3 sequence is CASSLARDEQYF. CDR3 nucleotides: TGTGCCAGCAGCTTGGCCAGGGACGAGCAGTACTTC. This chain joins TRBV5-4 and TRBJ2-7; D is possibly TRBD1 (5 bases). Trimming left V 0 bases short and J 5 bases short, with 6 bases between. CDR1 SGHNT and CDR2 YYREEE come from the germline V gene (reference sequence). The CDR3 spans 12 residues.

The CDR3 here is CASSLDPDRGRDAFF. The CDR3 DNA is TGTGCCAGCAGCTTAGACCCGGACAGGGGGCGAGACGCTTTCTTT. The chain uses TRBV11-2 and TRBJ1-1; 11 positions match TRBD1. This CDR3 is built from 15 residues. Germline V gene lookup returns CDR1 SGHAT and CDR2 FQNNGV. J gave up 11 bases and V 0 bases, and 8 bases lay outside the gene matches.